A single sample gave rise to the 31 T cell receptor beta chains below, sequenced in a study of T cell responses to AZD1222 COVID-19 vaccine. Only in-frame clones appear in the TCRdb table, and some are missing; sequencing was by immunoSEQ multiplex PCR. The sample carries about 140,000 clones, 90% recorded once. The starting material was peripheral blood, obtained on day 0 of AZD1222 vaccination. These TCRs come from an adult in good health.

The chain combines TRBV6-5 with TRBJ1-1; a possible D gene is TRBD1 (5 bases). Germline V gene lookup returns CDR1 MNHEY and CDR2 SVGAGI. The CDR3 length is 15 residues. V lost 0 bases, J lost 0 bases, and 8 bases lay in between. CDR3 protein: CASSYSAGMNTEAFF. DNA for the CDR3: TGTGCCAGCAGTTACTCGGCAGGGATGAACACTGAAGCTTTCTTT.

V gene TRBV30 combines with J gene TRBJ2-7; 8 bases align to TRBD1. Germline V gene lookup returns CDR1 GTSNPN and CDR2 SVGIG (reference sequence). J lost 3 bases, V lost 4 bases, and 5 bases had no gene match. This CDR3 is 13 amino acids long. The DNA of the CDR3 is TGTGCCTGGACTGACAGGGGAGACTACGAGCAGTACTTC. It yields the protein CAWTDRGDYEQYF. The entire variable domain, with the rest obtained from reference TRBV30 and TRBJ2-7, is as follows: SQTIHQWPATLVQPVGSPLSLECTVEGTSNPNLYWYRQAAGRGLQLLFYSVGIGQISSEVPQNLSASRPQDRQFILSSKKLLLSDSGFYLCAWTDRGDYEQYFGPGTRLTVT.

This sequence joins TRBV7-3 and TRBJ2-7; no definite D call. V lost 1 base to trimming and J lost 2 bases, with 9 bases between them. The CDR3 has 14 residues. Looked up from germline, CDR1 is SGHTA and CDR2 is FQGTGA. The CDR3 spells CASSLKGSTYEQYF. The CDR3 DNA follows: TGTGCCAGCAGCTTAAAAGGGTCGACCTACGAGCAGTACTTC.

V is TRBV19 and J is TRBJ2-1; D remains unclear. V was cut by 1 base and J by 4 bases, with 14 bases left in between. The germline V gene has CDR1 LNHDA and CDR2 SQIVND (reference sequence). CDR3 size: 16 residues. As DNA, the CDR3 is TGTGCCAGTAGTATAGGAGAGAGGCAGCCGTACAATGAGCAGTTCTTC. Translation: CASSIGERQPYNEQFF.

The chain is built from TRBV4-2 and TRBJ1-1; D possibly corresponds to TRBD1 (5 bases). V shed 1 base and J shed 4 bases, with 10 bases lying between them. Germline V gives CDR1 LGHNA, CDR2 YNFKEQ. The CDR3 loop spans 14 amino acids. CDR3 bases: TGTGCCAGCAGCCAAGCGGGGGGGTCCACTGAAGCTTTCTTT. Its translation is CASSQAGGSTEAFF.

The chain uses TRBV10-3 and TRBJ2-3; 7 bases line up with TRBD2. Per germline, CDR1 ENHRY and CDR2 SYGVKD. J gave up 3 bases and V 4 bases, and 1 base lay outside the gene matches. This CDR3 region has 13 residues. The CDR3 spells CAISASGTDTQYF. The CDR3 DNA is TGTGCCATCAGTGCTAGCGGAACAGATACGCAGTATTTT.

The chain has TRBV10-3 and TRBJ2-7; 8 bases fit TRBD1. Germline loops: CDR1 ENHRY, CDR2 SYGVKD. Trimming at V came to 2 bases and at J to 6 bases, leaving 6 bases not matched to a gene. The CDR3 runs to 14 residues. In nucleotides, the CDR3 is TGTGCCATCAGTGAGCCCGACAGGGGTAGCGAGCAGTACTTC. Amino acid sequence: CAISEPDRGSEQYF.

The genes are TRBV2 and TRBJ1-5; D may be TRBD1 (6 bases). CDR3 size: 16 residues. The ends were cut back, 8 bases at V and 3 bases at J, with 20 bases in the middle. CDR1 and CDR2 (germline): SNHLY, FYNNEI. CDR3 sequence (DNA): TGTGCCAGCGGCTGGGTCGGACAGCGACACAATCAGCCCCAGCATTTT. This codes for CASGWVGQRHNQPQHF. Variable domain in full (rest from reference TRBV2 and TRBJ1-5): EPEVTQTPSHQVTQMGQEVILRCVPISNHLYFYWYRQILGQKVEFLVSFYNNEISEKSEIFDDQFSVERPDGSNFTLKIRSTKLEDSAMYFCASGWVGQRHNQPQHFGDGTRLSIL.

The genes are TRBV3-1 (or the pseudogene TRBV3-2) and TRBJ2-2; D ambiguous. CDR1 and CDR2 (germline): LGHDT, YNNKEL (reference sequence). CDR3 length equals 14 residues. V lost 0 bases and J lost 7, with 9 bases in between. The CDR3 sequence is CASSQDPVGGELFF. Here the CDR3 DNA reads TGTGCCAGCAGCCAAGACCCAGTGGGCGGGGAGCTGTTTTTT.

Here the CDR3 DNA reads TGTGCCAGCAGTTACGACGGGACAGTCAGTGAAAAACTGTTTTTT. Its translation: CASSYDGTVSEKLFF. This rearrangement joins TRBV6-2 or TRBV6-3 to TRBJ1-4, with TRBD1 matching over 7 bases. V gave up 2 bases and J gave up 7 bases; unmatched junction bases: 7. The CDR3 runs 15 residues. The germline V gene has CDR1 MNHEY and CDR2 SVGEGT.

The chain carries TRBV28 and TRBJ1-4; 9 bases match TRBD1. Unmatched junction bases numbered 9, after V lost 5 bases and J lost 8 bases. Germline V gene sequence: CDR1 MDHEN, CDR2 SYDVKM. The CDR3 consists of 15 residues. The CDR3 bases are TGTGCCAGCAGTCGGGCCGGGACAGGGTGGGAAAAACTGTTTTTT. The encoded protein is CASSRAGTGWEKLFF.

The table lists this clone with a count of one. This rearrangement joins TRBV3-1 (or the pseudogene TRBV3-2) to TRBJ2-7; possible D gene TRBD1, 6 bases. CDR1 LGHDT and CDR2 YNNKEL come from the germline V gene (reference sequence). The CDR3 contains 15 residues. Trimming took 4 bases from V and 2 from J, leaving 15 bases between them. The DNA of the CDR3 is TGTGCCAGCAGCCGCACCGGGACATATCCCTACGAGCAGTACTTC. This codes for CASSRTGTYPYEQYF.

The J gene is TRBJ2-7, the V gene TRBV7-2, with D unclear. The CDR3 has 13 residues. The V gene's germline CDR1 is SGHTA and CDR2 FQGNSA. V lost 4 bases to trimming and J lost 4 bases, with 11 bases between them. The CDR3 loop is CASSSRVGYEQYF. The DNA for the CDR3 is TGTGCCAGCAGCTCCCGTGTTGGGTACGAGCAGTACTTC.

The rearrangement joins TRBV7-2 to TRBJ2-7; 12 bases are shared with TRBD2. V lost 4 bases to trimming and J lost 4 bases; unmatched junction nucleotides: 5. The CDR3 is 15 residues long. Germline assignment: CDR1 SGHTA and CDR2 FQGNSA. The CDR3 DNA is TGTGCCAGCAGCTGGGGGACTAGCGGGTTTTACGAGCAGTACTTC. This gives the protein CASSWGTSGFYEQYF. Together with reference TRBV7-2 and TRBJ2-7, the CDR3 gives the full variable domain: GAGVSQSPSNKVTEKGKDVELRCDPISGHTALYWYRQSLGQGLEFLIYFQGNSAPDKSGLPSDRFSAERTGGSVSTLTIQRTQQEDSAVYLCASSWGTSGFYEQYFGPGTRLTVT.

The chain joins TRBV30 to TRBJ2-6; D is unclear. The germline V gene has CDR1 GTSNPN and CDR2 SVGIG (reference sequence). The CDR3 totals 14 residues. V lost 8 bases and J 9 bases, leaving 20 bases between the germline ends. CDR3 DNA: TGTGCCCGGCTGGATGGGTTCTGGGGCAACGTCCTGACTTTC. Translating it yields CARLDGFWGNVLTF.

The chain uses TRBV6-2 or TRBV6-3 and TRBJ2-1; 8 nucleotides match TRBD2. Unmatched junction bases numbered 7, after V lost 4 bases and J lost 2 bases. Germline V lookup: CDR1 MNHEY, CDR2 SVGEGT. This CDR3 is built from 16 residues. The CDR3 region is CASSLPAGVTYNEQFF. The DNA of the CDR3 is TGTGCCAGCAGTTTACCAGCGGGAGTTACCTACAATGAGCAGTTCTTC.

This clone was detected once. The chain carries TRBV9 and TRBJ2-1, with TRBD2 as a possible D gene (6 bases). The CDR3 totals 16 residues. Germline CDR1 reads SGDLS; CDR2 reads YYNGEE. The germline V and J ends were trimmed by 0 bases and 7 bases, with 17 bases remaining between them. Written as DNA, the CDR3 is TGTGCCAGCAGCGTAGACGCCCGGGGGACGTGGAATGAGCAGTTCTTC. Translated, it gives CASSVDARGTWNEQFF.

The V call is TRBV15, the J call TRBJ1-4; TRBD1 agrees at 7 bases. Germline V CDR1 and CDR2: LNHNV, YYDKDF (reference sequence). V trimming: 0 bases; J trimming: 0 bases; junction bases outside the gene matches: 1. The CDR3 totals 16 residues. The CDR3 region has the DNA TGTGCCACCAGCAGAGACGGACAGGCAACTAATGAAAAACTGTTTTTT. Translated, it gives CATSRDGQATNEKLFF. The entire variable domain, with the rest obtained from reference TRBV15 and TRBJ1-4, is as follows: DAMVIQNPRYQVTQFGKPVTLSCSQTLNHNVMYWYQQKSSQAPKLLFHYYDKDFNNEADTPDNFQSRRPNTSFCFLDIRSPGLGDTAMYLCATSRDGQATNEKLFFGSGTQLSVL.

The V and J genes are TRBV12-3 or TRBV12-4 and TRBJ1-2; D remains unclear. The CDR3 is 10 amino acids. Trimming took off 6 bases at V and 14 bases at J, with 13 bases between the two ends. In DNA form, the CDR3 reads TGTGCCAGCAGCCTTAATAAAGTTACCTTC. Translation: CASSLNKVTF.

The chain couples TRBV30 to TRBJ1-3; 7 nucleotides match TRBD1. The CDR3 has 15 residues. V gave up 8 bases and J gave up 0 bases; unmatched junction bases: 10. CDR1 is GTSNPN, CDR2 SVGIG, per germline (reference sequence). This CDR3 reads CARRDRPFSGNTIYF. CDR3 in DNA: TGTGCCAGGCGGGACAGACCTTTCTCTGGAAACACCATATATTTT.

V is TRBV7-2 and J is TRBJ1-3; 8 bases line up with TRBD1. This CDR3 is 16 amino acids long. J lost 2 bases, V lost 1 base, and 4 bases had no gene match. Germline V gene lookup returns CDR1 SGHTA and CDR2 FQGNSA. The CDR3 region has the DNA TGTGCCAGCAGCTTAGGCAGGGGGCGCACTGGAAACACCATATATTTT. Translating gives CASSLGRGRTGNTIYF.

V gene TRBV11-1 combines with J gene TRBJ1-1; a possible D gene is TRBD1 (5 bases). This CDR3 is 13 amino acids long. Trimming stripped 1 base from V and 11 bases from J, with 14 bases between. Germline CDR1 is SGHAT and CDR2 is FQDESV (reference sequence). This chain's CDR3 is CASSLEGGAWAFF. The CDR3 DNA reads as TGTGCCAGCAGCTTAGAAGGCGGGGCATGGGCTTTCTTT.

J is TRBJ1-1 and V is TRBV4-1; D is undetermined. The CDR3 covers 12 residues. The germline V gene encodes CDR1 MGHRA and CDR2 YSYEKL. The V end was cut by 0 bases, the J end by 8 bases, with 7 bases between. As DNA, the CDR3 is TGCGCCAGCAGCCAAGATCCGAGGGAAGCTTTCTTT. Translating it yields CASSQDPREAFF.

The chain recombines TRBV7-2 with TRBJ2-7, with TRBD2 matching over 10 bases. The ends lost 5 bases at V and 2 bases at J; junction bases unmatched: 3. The CDR3 has 14 residues. Germline V gene data show CDR1 as SGHTA and CDR2 as FQGNSA. As DNA, the CDR3 is TGTGCCAGCAGCCCGGGACTAGCGCCCTACGAGCAGTACTTC. Translated, it gives CASSPGLAPYEQYF.

Here the CDR3 DNA reads TGTGCCAGCAGCTCCGGTTCCAGGGCCCCTGGAAACACCATATATTTT. It yields the protein CASSSGSRAPGNTIYF. The V and J genes are TRBV7-8 and TRBJ1-3, with D tentatively TRBD1 (5 bases). With 4 bases removed from V and 2 bases from J, the gap between germline ends came to 15 bases. The CDR3 extends over 16 amino acids. Germline lookup yields CDR1 SGHVS and CDR2 FQNEAQ. The full variable domain, rest sourced from reference TRBV7-8 and TRBJ1-3, is GAGVSQSPRYKVAKRGQDVALRCDPISGHVSLFWYQQALGQGPEFLTYFQNEAQLDKSGLPSDRFFAERPEGSVSTLKIQRTQQEDSAVYLCASSSGSRAPGNTIYFGEGSWLTVV.

The gene calls are TRBV30 and TRBJ1-4; D might be TRBD1 (6 bases). The CDR3 has 14 amino acids. Trimming stripped 6 bases from V and 10 bases from J, with 21 bases between. The germline CDR1 and CDR2 sequences are GTSNPN and SVGIG (reference sequence). The DNA for the CDR3 is TGTGCCTGCAAGTTGGACAGTCGGATCGGAAAACTGTTTTTT. As protein: CACKLDSRIGKLFF.

V and J are TRBV30 and TRBJ2-3, with 12 nucleotides matching TRBD2. Per the germline V gene, CDR1 is GTSNPN and CDR2 is SVGIG (reference sequence). With 2 bases clipped from V and 1 base from J, the junction kept 4 bases outside the gene matches. The CDR3 consists of 16 residues. The CDR3 DNA sequence: TGTGCCTGGAGTTCGAGACTAGCGGGGGGCACAGATACGCAGTATTTT. This codes for CAWSSRLAGGTDTQYF.

Note on this clone: The junction differs from germline at one of its ends, possibly a read error. V gene TRBV10-1 combines with J gene TRBJ2-2; 10 bases match TRBD2. Germline V gene sequence: CDR1 WNHNN, CDR2 SYGVQD (reference sequence). This CDR3 contains 20 residues. CDR3 protein: CASLPAGLAGATARGRGAVF. The CDR3 DNA sequence: TGCGCCAGCCTTCCCGCGGGGCTAGCGGGAGCCACAGCGCGGGGCCGGGGAGCTGTTTTT.

This chain uses TRBV27 with TRBJ2-7; 8 bases align to TRBD1. Looked up from germline, CDR1 is MNHEY and CDR2 is SMNVEV (reference sequence). The CDR3 consists of 14 residues. The CDR3 DNA is TGTCCACAGTTCTGGAGACAGGGGTCGGACGAGCAGTACTTC. It yields the protein CPQFWRQGSDEQYF.

V gene TRBV15 combines with J gene TRBJ2-1, with D possibly TRBD1 on 6 matching bases. The CDR3 consists of 14 residues. Germline V CDR1 and CDR2: LNHNV, YYDKDF (reference sequence). Trimming removed 0 bases from V and 10 bases from J, with 13 bases in between. The CDR3 DNA reads TGTGCCACCAGCAGAGACCAAGGACAGAGAGAGCAGTTCTTC. This translates into CATSRDQGQREQFF.

This chain connects TRBV6-2 or TRBV6-3 to TRBJ1-2; 9 bases align to TRBD1. Germline V gene data show CDR1 as MNHEY and CDR2 as SVGEGT. Trimming cost V 6 bases and J 8 bases; bases outside gene matches: 10. The CDR3 has 14 residues. This CDR3 is CASSEPTGGQGYTF. In DNA, the CDR3 is TGTGCCAGCAGCGAACCAACAGGGGGCCAAGGCTACACCTTC.